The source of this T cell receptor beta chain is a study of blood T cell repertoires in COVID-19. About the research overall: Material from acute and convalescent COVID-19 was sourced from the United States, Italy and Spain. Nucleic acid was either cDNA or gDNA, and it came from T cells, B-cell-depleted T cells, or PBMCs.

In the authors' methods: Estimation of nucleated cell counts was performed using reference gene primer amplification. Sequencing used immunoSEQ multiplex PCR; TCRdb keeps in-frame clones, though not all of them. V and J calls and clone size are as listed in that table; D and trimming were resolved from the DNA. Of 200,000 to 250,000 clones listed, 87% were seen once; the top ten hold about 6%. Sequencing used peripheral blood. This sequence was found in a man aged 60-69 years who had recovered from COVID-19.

As DNA, the CDR3 is TGTGCCAGCAGTCCCCGTGGGCAAGACACCATATATTTT. It codes for CASSPRGQDTIYF. The V call is TRBV3-1 (or the pseudogene TRBV3-2), the J call TRBJ1-3, with D unclear. Germline CDR1 LGHDT, CDR2 YNNKEL (reference sequence). This CDR3 contains 13 residues. The germline V and J ends were trimmed by 6 bases and 8 bases, with 14 bases remaining between them.